Below, one T cell receptor (beta chain) is given with its context. The repertoire was sequenced with immunoSEQ multiplex PCR; TCRdb's copy has only in-frame clones and lacks some. The repertoire has some 130,000 clones, approximately 91% of them found once; the top ten carry 0.9% to 1.2%. With 4 bases removed from V and 4 bases from J, the gap between germline ends came to 17 bases. Germline CDR1 is MDHEN and CDR2 is SYDVKM. This CDR3 is 16 amino acids long. The sample is drawn from a study of T cell responses to AZD1222 COVID-19 vaccine. This specimen was peripheral blood, taken 28 days after the second AZD1222 dose. V gene TRBV28 combines with J gene TRBJ1-5, with D possibly matching TRBD1 (6 bases). This TCR was sampled from an adult who received the AZD1222 COVID-19 vaccine. The CDR3 sequence: CASSSFREGGNQPQHF. DNA for the CDR3: TGTGCCAGCAGTTCCTTTAGGGAGGGGGGTAATCAGCCCCAGCATTTT.